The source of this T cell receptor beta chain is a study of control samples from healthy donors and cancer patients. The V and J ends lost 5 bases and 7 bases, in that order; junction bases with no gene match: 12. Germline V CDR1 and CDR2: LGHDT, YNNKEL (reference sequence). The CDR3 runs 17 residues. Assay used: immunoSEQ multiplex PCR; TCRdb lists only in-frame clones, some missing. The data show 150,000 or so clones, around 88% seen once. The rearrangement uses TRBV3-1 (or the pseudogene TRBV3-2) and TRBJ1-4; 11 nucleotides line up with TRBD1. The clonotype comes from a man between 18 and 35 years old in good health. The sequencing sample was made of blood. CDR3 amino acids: CASSATLGTGGGEKLFF. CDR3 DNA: TGTGCCAGCAGCGCTACCCTAGGGACAGGGGGAGGTGAAAAACTGTTTTTT.